This is a list of T cell receptor beta chains from one sample in a study of T cells after yellow fever vaccination. From the 5' RACE reads, TCRdb called clonotypes with MiXCR, one entry per CDR3 protein. The repertoire consists of approximately 260,000 distinct CDR3 sequences, with around 5.2% occurring once and the leading ten covering less than 3.5%. Sample: CD4+ T cells sorted from PBMCs, taken on the day of the yellow fever booster vaccination. Source of these receptors: a man between 18 and 35 years old who received the YFV17D yellow fever vaccine. Each CDR3 is given with its conserved first and last residue. D genes are given only for firm matches. The size entry is marked missing in some rows and otherwise reads once, few, many or a size class.

many	TRBV7-2	TRBD1	TRBJ2-5	CASSLFAGTGDGTQYF	TGTGCCAGCAGCTTATTTGCCGGGACAGGGGATGGGACCCAGTACTTC
many	TRBV6-5	TRBD1	TRBJ1-1	CASSQSQGRLAFF	TGTGCCAGCAGTCAGTCACAGGGGCGGCTAGCTTTCTTT
few	TRBV20-1	.	TRBJ1-5	CSARARTPYSNQPQHF	TGCAGTGCTAGAGCTCGGACACCATATAGCAATCAGCCCCAGCATTTT
few	TRBV2	.	TRBJ2-1	CASVADNVEQFF	TGTGCCAGCGTCGCCGATAACGTAGAGCAGTTCTTC
.	TRBV19	.	TRBJ1-5	CASSRQNNQPQHF	TGTGCCAGTAGTAGACAGAACAATCAGCCCCAGCATTTT
.	TRBV20-1	.	TRBJ2-3	CSAIASPTDTQYF	TGCAGTGCCATCGCGAGTCCCACAGATACGCAGTATTTT
many	TRBV20-1	TRBD2	TRBJ2-5	CSAIGTSGESGETQYF	TGCAGTGCTATAGGGACTAGCGGGGAAAGCGGGGAGACCCAGTACTTC
many	TRBV27	TRBD2	TRBJ2-2	CASSLRGAGELFF	TGTGCCAGCAGTTTACGGGGGGCCGGGGAGCTGTTTTTT
.	TRBV9	TRBD1	TRBJ1-2	CASTPQGVGYGYTF	TGTGCCAGCACACCCCAGGGGGTAGGATATGGCTACACCTTC
many	TRBV7-3	TRBD2	TRBJ2-5	CASSNGGAGQTQYF	TGTGCCAGCAGCAACGGGGGGGCCGGGCAGACCCAGTACTTC
many	TRBV4-2	.	TRBJ1-2	CASSQDRGWGYTF	TGTGCCAGCAGCCAAGACAGGGGCTGGGGCTACACCTTC
many	TRBV5-1	.	TRBJ1-1	CASSLTPSAAFF	TGCGCCAGCAGCTTGACCCCGAGCGCAGCTTTCTTT
.	TRBV6-5	.	TRBJ2-4	CASSQSGSGGTLYF	TGTGCCAGCAGCCAATCCGGCTCGGGCGGGACTCTATACTTC
.	TRBV27	.	TRBJ2-5	CASSLNYQYQETQYF	TGTGCCAGCAGTTTAAACTACCAGTACCAAGAGACCCAGTACTTC
many	TRBV24-1	TRBD1	TRBJ2-3	CATSDLQGDGTDTQYF	TGTGCCACCAGTGACCTACAGGGGGATGGCACAGATACGCAGTATTTT
many	TRBV6-5	.	TRBJ2-1	CASRGRQDSYNEQFF	TGTGCCAGCAGGGGTCGACAGGACTCCTACAATGAGCAGTTCTTC
many	TRBV9	.	TRBJ2-2	CASSVDQGYTGELFF	TGTGCCAGCAGCGTAGATCAGGGTTACACCGGGGAGCTGTTTTTT
.	TRBV12-3/TRBV12-4	TRBD2	TRBJ2-7	CASSRTSGSSEQYF	TGTGCCAGCAGCCGGACTAGCGGTTCAAGCGAGCAGTACTTC
.	TRBV11-1	.	TRBJ1-5	CASSLTTNQPQHF	TGTGCCAGCAGCTTAACTACCAATCAGCCCCAGCATTTT
.	TRBV20-1	TRBD2	TRBJ2-3	CSASGGGGTDTQYF	TGCAGTGCTAGTGGCGGGGGGGGGACAGATACGCAGTATTTT
.	TRBV18	.	TRBJ1-3	CASSPSSGGSGNTIYF	TGTGCCAGCTCACCCTCGAGTGGGGGCTCTGGAAACACCATATATTTT
many	TRBV18	.	TRBJ1-1	CASSPDLRTEAFF	TGTGCCAGCTCACCCGACCTGAGGACTGAAGCTTTCTTT
many	TRBV7-2	TRBD1	TRBJ2-3	CASSYARGPDTQYF	TGTGCCAGCAGCTACGCCAGGGGGCCAGATACGCAGTATTTT
.	TRBV18	TRBD1	TRBJ2-1	CASSRDRATDEQFF	TGTGCCAGCTCACGGGACAGGGCTACAGATGAGCAGTTCTTC
many	TRBV4-1	TRBD2	TRBJ2-5	CASSGAGGPGETQYF	TGCGCCAGCAGCGGAGCGGGGGGGCCCGGAGAGACCCAGTACTTC
.	TRBV7-2	TRBD2	TRBJ2-5	CASRAGTSVETHYF	TGTGCCAGCAGGGCCGGGACTAGCGTCGAGACCCACTACTTC
.	TRBV25-1	.	TRBJ2-6	CASSEFGDPAGANVLTF	TGTGCCAGCAGTGAATTTGGCGATCCGGCTGGGGCCAACGTCCTGACTTTC
few	TRBV6-6	.	TRBJ1-5	CASNDRSASPQHF	TGTGCCAGCAATGACAGGTCCGCGTCGCCCCAGCATTTT
few	TRBV7-8	.	TRBJ1-2	CASSLSSGRNYGYTF	TGTGCCAGCAGCTTATCTTCAGGCAGAAACTATGGCTACACCTTC
many	TRBV7-2	.	TRBJ2-1	CASSRERNEQFF	TGTGCCAGCAGCCGCGAAAGGAATGAGCAGTTCTTC
.	TRBV19	TRBD1	TRBJ1-2	CASSMDRGNYGYTF	TGTGCCAGTAGTATGGACAGGGGGAACTATGGCTACACCTTC
.	TRBV9	TRBD2	TRBJ2-5	CASSVIGEGPTQYF	TGTGCCAGCAGCGTAATTGGGGAGGGGCCGACCCAGTACTTC
few	TRBV7-2	.	TRBJ2-6	CASSLGGRYSGANVLTF	TGTGCCAGCAGCTTAGGTGGCCGTTACTCTGGGGCCAACGTCCTGACTTTC
few	TRBV5-1	.	TRBJ2-3	CASSTRQLTDTQYF	TGCGCCAGCAGCACCAGACAACTCACAGATACGCAGTATTTT
few	TRBV5-1	.	TRBJ2-3	CASSLGASLPDTQYF	TGCGCCAGCAGCTTGGGGGCTAGTTTGCCAGATACGCAGTATTTT
.	TRBV9	TRBD2	TRBJ2-3	CASSVGVSGGAGDTQYF	TGTGCCAGCAGCGTAGGGGTTAGCGGGGGGGCTGGAGATACGCAGTATTTT
few	TRBV19	.	TRBJ1-5	CASSIVRDNQPQHF	TGTGCCAGTAGTATCGTCCGGGACAATCAGCCCCAGCATTTT
many	TRBV4-3	.	TRBJ1-1	CASSQKNGGDGTEAFF	TGCGCCAGCAGCCAGAAAAACGGCGGAGATGGGACTGAAGCTTTCTTT
few	TRBV3-1	.	TRBJ1-1	CASSLLDRDTEAFF	TGTGCCAGCAGCCTTTTGGACCGAGACACTGAAGCTTTCTTT
many	TRBV5-1	.	TRBJ2-3	CASSPAPTGRTDTQYF	TGCGCCAGCAGCCCGGCCCCCACGGGGCGGACAGATACGCAGTATTTT